This T cell receptor beta chain comes out of a study of blood T cell repertoires in COVID-19. In the study overall: COVID-19 samples, acute and convalescent, were from the United States, Italy and Spain. T cells, B-cell-depleted T cells, or PBMCs provided the cDNA or gDNA that served as material.

Per the authors' pipeline: Estimation of nucleated cell counts was performed using reference gene primer amplification. The protocol was immunoSEQ multiplex PCR, while the TCRdb copy is restricted to in-frame clones and leaves out a portion. The DNA was the basis for D and trimming; V, J and clone size are from that table. The data show roughly 100,000 clones, about 90% seen once. The receptor's source is a woman aged 50 to 60 in a cohort sampled during active COVID-19. Sample: peripheral blood.

The CDR3 is CASSSTETSTDTQYF. The CDR3 DNA is TGTGCCAGCAGTTCAACCGAAACTAGCACAGATACGCAGTATTTT. This sequence joins TRBV13 and TRBJ2-3, with D hard to call. The CDR3 spans 15 residues. In germline, CDR1 is PRHDT, CDR2 FYEKMQ (reference sequence). Trimming pared 6 bases from V and 0 bases from J, leaving 13 bases between.